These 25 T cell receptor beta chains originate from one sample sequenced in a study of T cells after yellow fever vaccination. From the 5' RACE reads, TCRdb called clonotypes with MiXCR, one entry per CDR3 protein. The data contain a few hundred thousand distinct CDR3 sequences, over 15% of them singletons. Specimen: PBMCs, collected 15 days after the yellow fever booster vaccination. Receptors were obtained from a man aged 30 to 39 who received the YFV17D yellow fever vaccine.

The CDR3 nucleotides read TGCAGTGCTGTACCGGGACTAGCGCCCCACAATGAGCAGTTCTTC. Its protein product is CSAVPGLAPHNEQFF. The chain joins TRBV20-1 to TRBJ2-1; 10 bases are shared with TRBD2. CDR1 DFQATT and CDR2 SNEGSKA come from the germline V gene (reference sequence). V dropped 5 bases and J dropped 5; count of bases not matched to a gene: 9. The CDR3 contains 15 residues.

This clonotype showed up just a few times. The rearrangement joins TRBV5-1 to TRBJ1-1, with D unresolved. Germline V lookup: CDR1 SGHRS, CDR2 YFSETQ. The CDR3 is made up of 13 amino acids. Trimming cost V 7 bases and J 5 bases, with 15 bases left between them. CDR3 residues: CASGSGEGTEAFF. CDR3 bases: TGCGCCAGCGGCAGTGGGGAAGGGACTGAAGCTTTCTTT. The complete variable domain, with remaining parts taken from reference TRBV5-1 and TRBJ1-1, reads KAGVTQTPRYLIKTRGQQVTLSCSPISGHRSVSWYQQTPGQGLQFLFEYFSETQRNKGNFPGRFSGRQFSNSRSEMNVSTLELGDSALYLCASGSGEGTEAFFGQGTRLTVV.

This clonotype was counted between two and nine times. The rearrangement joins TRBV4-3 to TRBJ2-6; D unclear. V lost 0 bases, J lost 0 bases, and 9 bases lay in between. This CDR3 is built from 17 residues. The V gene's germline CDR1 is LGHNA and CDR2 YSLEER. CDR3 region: CASSQEMVSSGANVLTF. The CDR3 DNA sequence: TGCGCCAGCAGCCAAGAAATGGTGAGCTCTGGGGCCAACGTCCTGACTTTC.

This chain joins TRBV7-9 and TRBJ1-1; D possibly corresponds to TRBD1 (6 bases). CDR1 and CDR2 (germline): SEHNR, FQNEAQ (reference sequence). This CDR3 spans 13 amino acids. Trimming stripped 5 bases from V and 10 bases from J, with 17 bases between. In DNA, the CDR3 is TGTGCCAGCAGCGGTCAGGGGTCCAACGCAGCTTTCTTT. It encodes CASSGQGSNAAFF.

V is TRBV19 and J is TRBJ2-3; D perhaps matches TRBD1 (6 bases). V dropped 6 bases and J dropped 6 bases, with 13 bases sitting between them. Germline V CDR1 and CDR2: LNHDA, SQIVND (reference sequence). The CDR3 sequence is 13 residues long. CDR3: CASSTGHPDTQYF. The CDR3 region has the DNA TGTGCCAGTAGCACGGGACACCCCGATACGCAGTATTTT.

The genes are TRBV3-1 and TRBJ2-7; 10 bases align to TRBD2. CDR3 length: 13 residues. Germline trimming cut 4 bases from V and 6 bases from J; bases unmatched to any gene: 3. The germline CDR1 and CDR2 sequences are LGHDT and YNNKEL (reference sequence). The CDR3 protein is CASSPSGSGEQYF. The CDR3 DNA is TGTGCCAGCAGCCCTAGCGGGAGTGGCGAGCAGTACTTC.

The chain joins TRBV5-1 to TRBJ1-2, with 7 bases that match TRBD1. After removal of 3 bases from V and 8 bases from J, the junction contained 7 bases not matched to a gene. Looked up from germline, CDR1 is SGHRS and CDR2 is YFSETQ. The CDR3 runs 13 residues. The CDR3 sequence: CASSSQGEGGYTF. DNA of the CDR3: TGCGCCAGCAGCTCGCAGGGGGAGGGCGGCTACACCTTC.

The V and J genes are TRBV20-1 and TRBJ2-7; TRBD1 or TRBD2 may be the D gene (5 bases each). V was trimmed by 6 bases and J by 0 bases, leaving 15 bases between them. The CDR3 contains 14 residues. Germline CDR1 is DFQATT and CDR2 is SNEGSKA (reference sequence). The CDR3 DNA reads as TGCAGTGCGCCCACGGGACGGAGCTCCTACGAGCAGTACTTC. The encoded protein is CSAPTGRSSYEQYF.

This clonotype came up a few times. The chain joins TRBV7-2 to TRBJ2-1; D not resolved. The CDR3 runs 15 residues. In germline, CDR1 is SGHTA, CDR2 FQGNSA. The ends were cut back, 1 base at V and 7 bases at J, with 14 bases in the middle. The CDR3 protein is CASSLDNPGRNEQFF. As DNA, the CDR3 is TGTGCCAGCAGCTTAGATAACCCCGGACGAAATGAGCAGTTCTTC.

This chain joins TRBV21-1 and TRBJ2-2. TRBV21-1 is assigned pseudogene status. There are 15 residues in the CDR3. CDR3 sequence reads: CASSKQRSNTGELFF. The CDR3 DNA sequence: TGTGCCAGCAGCAAACAGCGATCGAACACCGGGGAGCTGTTTTTT.

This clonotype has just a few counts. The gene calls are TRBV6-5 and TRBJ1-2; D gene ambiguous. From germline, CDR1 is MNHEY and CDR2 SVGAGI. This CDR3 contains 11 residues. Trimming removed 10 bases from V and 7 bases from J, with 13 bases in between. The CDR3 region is CAIRWAGGYTF. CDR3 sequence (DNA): TGTGCCATCCGTTGGGCGGGTGGCTACACCTTC.

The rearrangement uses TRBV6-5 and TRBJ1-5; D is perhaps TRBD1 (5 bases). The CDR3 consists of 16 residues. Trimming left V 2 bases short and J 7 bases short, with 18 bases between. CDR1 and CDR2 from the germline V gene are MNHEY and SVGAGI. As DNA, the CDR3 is TGTGCCAGCAGTTACAGGATTCAGGGAAACGGGCAGCCCCAGCATTTT. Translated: CASSYRIQGNGQPQHF.

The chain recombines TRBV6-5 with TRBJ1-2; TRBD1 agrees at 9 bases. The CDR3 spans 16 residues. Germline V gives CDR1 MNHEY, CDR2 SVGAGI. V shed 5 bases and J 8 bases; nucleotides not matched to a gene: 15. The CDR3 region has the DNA TGTGCCAGCAGTCCTACTCCGGGACAGGGTAGGGTCGGCTACACCTTC. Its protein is CASSPTPGQGRVGYTF.

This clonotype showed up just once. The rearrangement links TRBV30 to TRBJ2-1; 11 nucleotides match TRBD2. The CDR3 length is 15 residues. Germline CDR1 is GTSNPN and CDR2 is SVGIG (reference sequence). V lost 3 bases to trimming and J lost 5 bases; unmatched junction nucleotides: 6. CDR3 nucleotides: TGTGCCTGGAGGCTCCTAGCGGGAGGCCACAATGAGCAGTTCTTC. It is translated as CAWRLLAGGHNEQFF. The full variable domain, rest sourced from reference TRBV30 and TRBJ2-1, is SQTIHQWPATLVQPVGSPLSLECTVEGTSNPNLYWYRQAAGRGLQLLFYSVGIGQISSEVPQNLSASRPQDRQFILSSKKLLLSDSGFYLCAWRLLAGGHNEQFFGPGTRLTVL.

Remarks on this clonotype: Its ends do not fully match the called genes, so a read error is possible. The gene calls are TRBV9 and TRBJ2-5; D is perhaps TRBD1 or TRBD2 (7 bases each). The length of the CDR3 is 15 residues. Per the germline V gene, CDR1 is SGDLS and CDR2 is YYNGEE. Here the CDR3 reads CASSVGGAGEETQYF. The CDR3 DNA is TGTGCCAGTAGCGTAGGGGGCGCGGGAGAAGAGACCCAGTACTTC.

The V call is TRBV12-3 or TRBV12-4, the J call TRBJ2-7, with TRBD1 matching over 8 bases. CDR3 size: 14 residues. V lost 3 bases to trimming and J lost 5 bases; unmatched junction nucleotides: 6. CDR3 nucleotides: TGTGCCAGCAGTTTCCGGCAGGGGGCCCACGAGCAGTACTTC. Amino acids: CASSFRQGAHEQYF.

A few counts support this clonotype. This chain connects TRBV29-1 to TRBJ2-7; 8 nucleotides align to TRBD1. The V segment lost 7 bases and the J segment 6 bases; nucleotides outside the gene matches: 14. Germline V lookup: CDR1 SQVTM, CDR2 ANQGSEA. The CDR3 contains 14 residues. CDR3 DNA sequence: TGCAGCGCCACGGGACAGGCGAGTCGGGGCGAGCAGTACTTC. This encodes CSATGQASRGEQYF.

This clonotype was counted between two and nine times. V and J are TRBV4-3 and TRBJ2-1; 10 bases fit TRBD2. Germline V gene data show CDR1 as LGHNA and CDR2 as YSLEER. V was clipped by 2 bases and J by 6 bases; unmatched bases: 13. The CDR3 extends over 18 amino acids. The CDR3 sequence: CASSQSTGGTSATNEQFF. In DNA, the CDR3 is TGCGCCAGCAGCCAATCTACTGGAGGGACTAGCGCGACCAATGAGCAGTTCTTC.

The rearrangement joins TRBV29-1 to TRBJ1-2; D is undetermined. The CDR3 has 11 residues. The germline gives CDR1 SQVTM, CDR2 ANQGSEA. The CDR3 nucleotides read TGCGGTCGGGAGTTTAACTATGGCTACACCTTC. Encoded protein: CGREFNYGYTF.

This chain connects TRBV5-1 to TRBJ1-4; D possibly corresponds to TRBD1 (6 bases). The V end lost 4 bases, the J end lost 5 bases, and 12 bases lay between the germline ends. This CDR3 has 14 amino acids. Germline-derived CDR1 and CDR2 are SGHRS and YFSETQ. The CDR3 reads CASSIWDINEKLFF. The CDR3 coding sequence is TGCGCCAGCAGCATTTGGGACATAAATGAAAAACTGTTTTTT.

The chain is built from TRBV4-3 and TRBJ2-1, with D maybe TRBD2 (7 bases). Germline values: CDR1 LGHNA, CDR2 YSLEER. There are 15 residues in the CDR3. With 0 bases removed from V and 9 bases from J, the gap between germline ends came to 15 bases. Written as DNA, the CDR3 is TGCGCCAGCAGCCAAGATTCCATAGGGGGGGGTGAGCAGTTCTTC. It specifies CASSQDSIGGGEQFF.

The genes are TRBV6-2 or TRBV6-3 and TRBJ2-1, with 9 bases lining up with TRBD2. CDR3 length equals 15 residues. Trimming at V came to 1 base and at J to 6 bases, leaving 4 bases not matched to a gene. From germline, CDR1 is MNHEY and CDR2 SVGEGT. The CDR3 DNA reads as TGTGCCAGCAGTTACTTCGGACTAGCGAGCAATGAGCAGTTCTTC. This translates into CASSYFGLASNEQFF.

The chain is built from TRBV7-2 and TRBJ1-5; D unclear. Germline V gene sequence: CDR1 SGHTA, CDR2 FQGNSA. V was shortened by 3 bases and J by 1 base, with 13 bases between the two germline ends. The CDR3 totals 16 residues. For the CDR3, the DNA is TGTGCCAGCAGCTTGAGTGGGGTTTTGAGCAATCAGCCCCAGCATTTT. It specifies CASSLSGVLSNQPQHF.

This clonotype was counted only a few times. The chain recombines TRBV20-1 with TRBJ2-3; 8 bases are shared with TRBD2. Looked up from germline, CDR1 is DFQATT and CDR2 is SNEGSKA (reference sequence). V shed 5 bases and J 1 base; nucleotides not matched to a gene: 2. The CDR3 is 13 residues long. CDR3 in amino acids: CSAPAGGTDTQYF. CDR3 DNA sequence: TGCAGTGCTCCAGCGGGAGGCACAGATACGCAGTATTTT.

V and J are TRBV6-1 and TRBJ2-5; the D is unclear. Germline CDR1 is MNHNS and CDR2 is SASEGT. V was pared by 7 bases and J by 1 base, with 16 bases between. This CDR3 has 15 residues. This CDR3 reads CASIYDERFQETQYF. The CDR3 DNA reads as TGTGCCAGCATATATGACGAGAGGTTCCAAGAGACCCAGTACTTC.